The 11 T cell receptor beta chains in this list originate from one sample, sequenced in a study of breast tumors, draining lymph nodes, adjacent tissues. TCRdb reprocessed the multiplex PCR reads with MiXCR, giving one entry per CDR3 protein. The table records approximately 210,000 distinct CDR3 sequences, under 40% of them present only once. Axillary draining lymph nodes of breast cancer patients supplied the node samples. Sample: axillary lymph node tissue. These receptors all come from a female donor with breast cancer. Some clones in this sample may be carry-over from other donors' samples.

CDR3: CASSLSGPNSPLHF. The DNA of the CDR3 is TGTGCCAGCAGTTTATCAGGTCCAAATTCACCCCTCCACTTT. The chain links TRBV27 to TRBJ1-6; D gene ambiguous. The germline gives CDR1 MNHEY, CDR2 SMNVEV (reference sequence). The length of the CDR3 is 14 residues. V gave up 0 bases and J gave up 7 bases, with 7 bases separating them.

CDR3 DNA: TGTGCCAGCAGCGAGGGACGTTCGTCCTACGAGCAGTACTTC. The encoded protein is CASSEGRSSYEQYF. V usage is TRBV5-4 and J usage is TRBJ2-7, with D perhaps TRBD1 or TRBD2 (5 bases each). From germline, CDR1 is SGHNT and CDR2 YYREEE (reference sequence). V was trimmed by 4 bases and J by 1 base, leaving 12 bases between them. This CDR3 spans 14 amino acids.

V is TRBV11-2 and J is TRBJ2-1, with 7 nucleotides matching TRBD1. The J segment lost 12 bases and the V segment lost 4 bases, leaving 18 bases of the junction unmatched. The CDR3 is made up of 16 amino acids. CDR1 and CDR2 from the germline V gene are SGHAT and FQNNGV. The CDR3 spells CASSSSTGTRTDTQFF. The CDR3, as DNA: TGTGCCAGCAGCTCCTCGACAGGGACGCGCACAGATACGCAGTTCTTC.

This clonotype has a count of ten or more. V usage is TRBV5-1 and J usage is TRBJ2-7, with D possibly matching TRBD1 (5 bases). Deletions cut 0 bases from V and 1 base from J, with 14 bases between. The CDR3 contains 16 residues. Germline V gene lookup returns CDR1 SGHRS and CDR2 YFSETQ. For the CDR3, the DNA is TGCGCCAGCAGCTTGGGGGGCTTCTCAGGGTCCTACGAGCAGTACTTC. Translated, it gives CASSLGGFSGSYEQYF.

This clonotype has ten or more counts. The J gene is TRBJ1-2, the V gene TRBV2; no firm D call. V was trimmed by 0 bases and J by 8 bases, leaving 13 bases between them. The V gene's germline CDR1 is SNHLY and CDR2 FYNNEI. The length of the CDR3 is 14 residues. CDR3 nucleotide sequence: TGTGCCAGCAGTGAAGCTCAGGAAGCGGGGGGCTACACCTTC. Translating it yields CASSEAQEAGGYTF.

For this clonotype: This may arise from a read error, as a much more abundant clone is one base away. This rearrangement joins TRBV6-5 to TRBJ1-5; D is unresolved. The CDR3 is 14 residues long. CDR1 and CDR2 from the germline V gene are MNHEY and SVGAGI. V lost 6 bases to trimming and J lost 0 bases, with 9 bases between them. The CDR3 spells CASRDGVSNQPQHF. The CDR3 region has the DNA TGTGCCAGCAGAGACGGGGTTAGCAATCAGCCCCAGCATTTT.

The V call is TRBV27, the J call TRBJ2-4; D gene uncertain. Trimming removed 3 bases at V and 3 bases at J, with 9 bases between. Germline V gene sequence: CDR1 MNHEY, CDR2 SMNVEV (reference sequence). This CDR3 spans 14 amino acids. Here the CDR3 DNA reads TGTGCCAGCAGTTTGGGGAATGGCAAAAACATTCAGTACTTC. Protein product: CASSLGNGKNIQYF.

V is TRBV28 and J is TRBJ1-4; D remains unclear. This CDR3 comprises 13 residues. CDR1 MDHEN and CDR2 SYDVKM come from the germline V gene. Trimming pared 4 bases from V and 3 bases from J, leaving 6 bases between. In DNA, the CDR3 is TGTGCCAGCAGTTCGTACCCTAATGAAAAACTGTTTTTT. Encoded protein: CASSSYPNEKLFF.

This clonotype was observed a few times. A much larger clone differs by one base, so this may be a read error. This sequence joins TRBV20-1 and TRBJ2-5, with D tentatively TRBD1 (5 bases). The V end lost 4 bases, the J end lost 7 bases, and 19 bases lay between the germline ends. This CDR3 is 14 amino acids long. Germline values: CDR1 DFQATT, CDR2 SNEGSKA (reference sequence). CDR3 in DNA: TGCAGTGCTACAGAACCCAAGGGGAAAGCGACCCAGTACTTC. Its translation is CSATEPKGKATQYF.

This clonotype was counted only a few times. This rearrangement joins TRBV20-1 to TRBJ1-1; D is unclear. Per germline, CDR1 DFQATT and CDR2 SNEGSKA (reference sequence). The CDR3 contains 12 residues. Trimming cost V 5 bases and J 3 bases, with 10 bases left between them. CDR3 nucleotides: TGCAGTGCTGGTAGGACGGACACTGAAGCTTTCTTT. Encoded protein: CSAGRTDTEAFF.

Concerning this clonotype: A much larger clone lies a single base off, so this may be a read error. The chain joins TRBV5-5 to TRBJ1-5, with D uncertain. The CDR3 sequence is 14 residues long. Germline values: CDR1 SGHKS, CDR2 YYEKEE (reference sequence). Trimming stripped 7 bases from V and 1 base from J, with 12 bases between. The CDR3 loop reads CASGTTASNQPQHF. CDR3 sequence (DNA): TGTGCCAGCGGCACTACAGCAAGCAATCAGCCCCAGCATTTT.